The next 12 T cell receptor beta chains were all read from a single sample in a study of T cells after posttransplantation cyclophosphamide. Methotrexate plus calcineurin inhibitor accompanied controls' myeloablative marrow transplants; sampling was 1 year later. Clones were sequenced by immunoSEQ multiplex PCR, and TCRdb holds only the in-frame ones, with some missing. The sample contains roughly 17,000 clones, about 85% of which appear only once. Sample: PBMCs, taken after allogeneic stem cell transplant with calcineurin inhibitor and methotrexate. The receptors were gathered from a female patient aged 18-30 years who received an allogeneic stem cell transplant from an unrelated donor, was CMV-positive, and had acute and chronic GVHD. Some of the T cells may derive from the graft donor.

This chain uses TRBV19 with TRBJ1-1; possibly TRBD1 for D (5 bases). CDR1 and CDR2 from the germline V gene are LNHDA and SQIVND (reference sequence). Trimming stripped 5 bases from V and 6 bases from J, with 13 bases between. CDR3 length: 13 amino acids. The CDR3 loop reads CASSPHGGAEAFF. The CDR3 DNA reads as TGTGCCAGTAGTCCTCATGGGGGGGCTGAAGCTTTCTTT.

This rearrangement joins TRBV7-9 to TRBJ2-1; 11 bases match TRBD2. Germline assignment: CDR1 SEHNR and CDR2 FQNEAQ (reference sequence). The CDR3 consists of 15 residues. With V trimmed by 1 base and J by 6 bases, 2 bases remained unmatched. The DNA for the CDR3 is TGTGCCAGCAGCTTAGGTAGCGGGAGGGGCAATGAGCAGTTCTTC. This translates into CASSLGSGRGNEQFF.

The CDR3 region is CASSRTRTDTQYF. The CDR3 DNA follows: TGTGCCAGCTCAAGGACTCGCACAGATACGCAGTATTTT. J is TRBJ2-3 and V is TRBV18; possibly TRBD2 for D (5 bases). This CDR3 region has 13 residues. CDR1 KGHSH and CDR2 LQKENI come from the germline V gene. V was clipped by 5 bases and J by 1 base, with 7 bases between them.

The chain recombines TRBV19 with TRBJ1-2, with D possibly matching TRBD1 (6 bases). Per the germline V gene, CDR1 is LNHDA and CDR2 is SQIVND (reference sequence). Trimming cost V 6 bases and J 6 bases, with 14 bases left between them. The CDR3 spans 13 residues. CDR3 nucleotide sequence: TGTGCCAGTAGACACCACAGGGCTGATGGCTACACCTTC. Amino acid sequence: CASRHHRADGYTF.

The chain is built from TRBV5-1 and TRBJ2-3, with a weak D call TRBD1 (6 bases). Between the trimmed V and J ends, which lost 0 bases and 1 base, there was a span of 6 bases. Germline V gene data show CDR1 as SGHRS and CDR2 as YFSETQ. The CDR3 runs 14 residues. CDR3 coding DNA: TGCGCCAGCAGCTTGGACAGGGGCACAGATACGCAGTATTTT. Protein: CASSLDRGTDTQYF.

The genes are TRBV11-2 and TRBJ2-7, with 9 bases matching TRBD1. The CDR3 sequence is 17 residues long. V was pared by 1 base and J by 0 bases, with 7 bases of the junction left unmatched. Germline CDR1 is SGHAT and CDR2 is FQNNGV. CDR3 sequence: CASSLGRTGGFSYEQYF. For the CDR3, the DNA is TGTGCCAGCAGCTTAGGTCGTACAGGGGGCTTCTCCTACGAGCAGTACTTC.

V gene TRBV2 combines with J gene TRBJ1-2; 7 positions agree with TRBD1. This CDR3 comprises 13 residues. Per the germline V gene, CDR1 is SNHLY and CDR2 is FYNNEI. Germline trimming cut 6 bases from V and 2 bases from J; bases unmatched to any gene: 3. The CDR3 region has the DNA TGTGCCAGCAGCGGGACAGAGAACTATGGCTACACCTTC. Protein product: CASSGTENYGYTF.

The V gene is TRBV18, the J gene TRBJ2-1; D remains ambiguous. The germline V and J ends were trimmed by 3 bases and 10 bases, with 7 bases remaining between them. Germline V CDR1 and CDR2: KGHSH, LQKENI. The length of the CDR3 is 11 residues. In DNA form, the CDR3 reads TGTGCCAGCTCACCCGGTCCAGAGCAGTTCTTC. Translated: CASSPGPEQFF. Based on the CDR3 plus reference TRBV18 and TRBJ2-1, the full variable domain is NAGVMQNPRHLVRRRGQEARLRCSPMKGHSHVYWYRQLPEEGLKFMVYLQKENIIDESGMPKERFSAEFPKEGPSILRIQQVVRGDSAAYFCASSPGPEQFFGPGTRLTVL.

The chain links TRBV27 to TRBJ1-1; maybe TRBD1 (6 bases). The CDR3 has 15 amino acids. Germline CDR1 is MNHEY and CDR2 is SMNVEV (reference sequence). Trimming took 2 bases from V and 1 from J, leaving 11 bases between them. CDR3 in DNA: TGTGCCAGCAGTTTACTAGGGGGGGCGAACACTGAAGCTTTCTTT. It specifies CASSLLGGANTEAFF.

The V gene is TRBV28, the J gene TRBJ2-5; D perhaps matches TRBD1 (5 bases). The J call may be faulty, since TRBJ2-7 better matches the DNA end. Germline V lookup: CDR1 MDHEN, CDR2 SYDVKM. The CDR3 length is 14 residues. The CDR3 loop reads CASGMTRATSEQYF. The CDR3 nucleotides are TGTGCCAGCGGCATGACCAGGGCAACAAGCGAGCAGTACTTC.

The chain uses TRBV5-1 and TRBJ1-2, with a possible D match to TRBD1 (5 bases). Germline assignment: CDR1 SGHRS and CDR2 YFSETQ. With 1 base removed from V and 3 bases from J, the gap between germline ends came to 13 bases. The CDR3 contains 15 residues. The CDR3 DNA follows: TGCGCCAGCAGCTTGAGGGCAGGGTCTGACTATGGCTACACCTTC. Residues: CASSLRAGSDYGYTF.

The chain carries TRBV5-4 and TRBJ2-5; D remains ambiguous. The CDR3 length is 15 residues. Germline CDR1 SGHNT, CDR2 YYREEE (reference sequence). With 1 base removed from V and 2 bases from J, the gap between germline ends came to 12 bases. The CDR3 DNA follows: TGTGCCAGCAGCTTGAACCCCTCCCGGCAAGAGACCCAGTACTTC. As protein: CASSLNPSRQETQYF.